The source of this T cell receptor beta chain is a study of cytomegalovirus exposure and HLA in healthy donors. Study results and caveats: CMV serostatus was the only immune exposure information that was available. Analysis was carried out at a later point, and it linked a missense DCLRE1C variant to TCR beta V- and J-gene trimming.

The PCR was carried out with 60 Vbeta primers and 13 Jbeta primers. TCRdb's table, derived via immunoSEQ multiplex PCR, lists solely in-frame clones and lacks some. The table has roughly 160,000 clones, 75% to 85% seen once. Comments on this clone: Its target is not known.

The TCR comes from a man aged 25 to 45 in good health and CMV-seronegative. The sequencing input was PBMCs.

The CDR3 DNA is TGTGCCAGCAGCAGCCGGGACAGGGTTAATTCACCCCTCCACTTT. This gives the protein CASSSRDRVNSPLHF. The chain is built from TRBV27 and TRBJ1-6; TRBD1 aligns across 9 bases. V shed 6 bases, J shed 6 bases, and the junction held 6 bases outside the gene matches. Germline CDR1 and CDR2: MNHEY and SMNVEV (reference sequence). The CDR3 spans 15 residues.